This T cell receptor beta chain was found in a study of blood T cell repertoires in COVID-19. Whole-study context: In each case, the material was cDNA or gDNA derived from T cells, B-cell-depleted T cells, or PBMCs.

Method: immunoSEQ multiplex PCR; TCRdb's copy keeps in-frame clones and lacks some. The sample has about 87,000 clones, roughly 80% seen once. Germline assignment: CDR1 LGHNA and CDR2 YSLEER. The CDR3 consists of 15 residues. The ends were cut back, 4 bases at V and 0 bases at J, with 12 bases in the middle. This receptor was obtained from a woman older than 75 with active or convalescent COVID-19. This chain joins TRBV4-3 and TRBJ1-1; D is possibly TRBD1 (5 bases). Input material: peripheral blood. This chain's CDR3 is CASSPSPGLNTEAFF. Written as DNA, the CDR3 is TGCGCCAGCAGCCCAAGCCCAGGGTTGAACACTGAAGCTTTCTTT.